Listed below are T cell receptor beta chains from one sample, sequenced in a study of shared clonotypes between healthy human individuals. Method: immunoSEQ multiplex PCR; TCRdb's copy keeps in-frame clones and lacks some. Of more than 2 million clones in the sample, 85% to 95% are singletons; the top ten hold 0.1% to 0.15%. Sequenced: naive CD4+ T cells sorted from blood. The receptors here all came from a man in his late teens or twenties in good health. Both conserved end residues are trimmed from each CDR3.

>TRBV6-1|TRBJ1-2
ASLDRSNYGYT
>TRBV5-1|TRBJ2-7
ASGSRTGGFEQY
>TRBV7-7|TRBJ2-5
ASSLDPLETQY
>TRBV6-5|TRBJ2-7
ASSPGQGAEQY
>TRBV30|TRBJ1-2
AWSVGDTGYT
>TRBV19|TRBJ2-5
ASSISLQETQY
>TRBV19|TRBJ1-4
ASSGRFEKLF
>TRBV7-2|TRBJ2-7
ASSLEGGGSYEQY
>TRBV2|TRBJ1-2
ASSQRRPPYGYT
>TRBV10-3|TRBJ2-3
AISETGAWVSTDTQY
>TRBV29-1|TRBJ1-2
SVAVGTGSGYGYT
>TRBV9|TRBJ1-2
ASSVAEQGGRYGYT
>TRBV28|TRBJ1-2
ASSLHSSAGYT
>TRBV7-9|TRBJ2-3
ASSSTYSGDTQY
>TRBV11-2|TRBJ1-6
ASSSNDRVYNSPLH
>TRBV29-1|TRBJ1-2
SVKDGRYFANYGYT
>TRBV28|TRBJ2-7
ASSVSYEQY
>TRBV27|TRBJ1-4
ASSPMGQGGYEKLF
>TRBV5-4|TRBJ2-6
ASNGEGRLAANSGANVLT
>TRBV7-2|TRBJ2-7
ASSWRVAGGLIYEQY
>TRBV6-7|TRBJ2-3
ASSPRRGAGTDTQY
>TRBV29-1|TRBJ2-1
SVLAGAPRF
>TRBV7-6|TRBJ2-5
ASSLVGTSGGRETQY
>TRBV7-3|TRBJ2-1
ASSKSGATYNEQF
>TRBV7-9|TRBJ2-1
ASSLALARSYNEQF
>TRBV2|TRBJ2-7
ASSVTIPGEQY
>TRBV5-1|TRBJ1-4
ASSLDTHEKLF
>TRBV5-1|TRBJ2-1
ASSLGDHSEQF
>TRBV28|TRBJ1-6
ASSLPPGTLENSPLH
>TRBV18|TRBJ2-5
ASSQGFQETQY
>TRBV5-4|TRBJ1-3
ASSLDPDSNSGNTIY
>TRBV5-1|TRBJ2-1
ASSLVAGVGYNEQF
>TRBV6-5|TRBJ2-7
ASSRAGASGEQY
>TRBV9|TRBJ1-4
ASSGPGGSTNEKLF
>TRBV29-1|TRBJ2-3
SDARSGDTQY
>TRBV2|TRBJ2-7
ASRPDRGDSYEQY
>TRBV7-9|TRBJ2-7
ASSLPGRYEQY
>TRBV10-2|TRBJ1-3
ASRQGTSGNTIY
>TRBV5-6|TRBJ1-3
ASRHGTDSRFSGNTIY
>TRBV27|TRBJ1-6
ASRSGTGINSPLH
>TRBV9|TRBJ1-6
ASSVAALAFYNSPLH
>TRBV12-2|TRBJ2-7
ASRPSGQSYEQY